Below, 15 T cell receptor beta chains from the same sample are listed, as sequenced in a study of blood T cells in healthy people across ages (dated by TCRdb to the mid-2010s). Library preparation was by 5' RACE. The instrument was an Illumina HiSeq 2500. A second PCR of roughly 7 to 12 cycles was run with a J-beta primer mix and a sample-barcoded 5' primer. Clones were called with MiXCR by TCRdb after fastp trimmed the public reads at Q25, and only in-frame beta chains were retained. Entries are consolidated by CDR3 protein sequence, retaining the most common genes and DNA. Recorded for this sample are some 1.5 million distinct CDR3 sequences; roughly 28% of them occurred a single time. About 7.7% of the sample is taken by the ten largest. Source material: blood. All receptors come from a woman aged 25 to 39 in good health.

The rearrangement joins TRBV19 to TRBJ2-3; D is unclear. Per germline, CDR1 LNHDA and CDR2 SQIVND (reference sequence). The V gene lost 3 bases and the J gene lost 4 bases, with 8 bases spanning the gap. The CDR3 sequence is 13 residues long. The CDR3 region has the DNA TGTGCCAGTAGTATTCTGGCCGCAGATACGCAGTATTTT. Translated: CASSILAADTQYF.

This rearrangement joins TRBV5-1 to TRBJ1-2, with D unclear. This CDR3 is built from 14 residues. V shed 2 bases and J shed 3 bases, with 11 bases lying between them. Germline V gene data show CDR1 as SGHRS and CDR2 as YFSETQ. In DNA form, the CDR3 reads TGCGCCAGCAGCTTAGGCCAGGAGTACTATGGCTACACCTTC. The encoded protein is CASSLGQEYYGYTF.

Note on this clonotype: Given the absence of the conserved phenylalanine or tryptophan at the CDR3 end, a read error is likely. This chain joins TRBV7-9 and TRBJ2-3; TRBD2 aligns across 14 bases. Trimming cost V 4 bases and J 3 bases; bases outside gene matches: 9. The CDR3 has 18 amino acids. Germline V gene data show CDR1 as SEHNR and CDR2 as FQNEAQ (reference sequence). The CDR3: CASSSRLAGGRSTDTQYS. The CDR3 coding sequence is TGTGCCAGCAGCTCTAGACTAGCGGGGGGGCGATCGACAGATACGCAGTATTCT.

This clonotype came up many times. J is TRBJ2-7 and V is TRBV29-1; 9 bases agree with TRBD1. The CDR3 is 14 residues long. Unmatched junction bases numbered 11, after V lost 4 bases and J lost 7 bases. In germline, CDR1 is SQVTM, CDR2 ANQGSEA. CDR3 loop: CSVAGTGNPREQYF. In DNA form, the CDR3 reads TGCAGCGTTGCCGGGACAGGGAACCCTAGGGAGCAGTACTTC.

The sample holds a few counts of this clonotype. This chain joins TRBV12-3 or TRBV12-4 and TRBJ1-2; possibly TRBD1 for D (6 bases). Trimming took off 5 bases at V and 2 bases at J, with 12 bases between the two ends. The CDR3 covers 14 residues. The CDR3 sequence is CASSPRTENYGYTF. CDR3 sequence (DNA): TGTGCCAGCAGTCCCAGGACAGAAAACTATGGCTACACCTTC.

A remark on this clonotype: One end of the junction varies from germline; a read error may be responsible. The chain is built from TRBV12-3 or TRBV12-4 and TRBJ2-5; D unresolved. The CDR3 totals 13 residues. CDR3 residues: CASSFLGRETKYF. CDR3 bases: TGTGCCAGCAGTTTTTTGGGAAGAGAGACCAAGTACTTC.

This clonotype was detected many times. The chain employs TRBV5-1 and TRBJ2-5, with no clear D. CDR3 length: 12 amino acids. The V end was cut by 4 bases, the J end by 5 bases, with 9 bases between. The V gene's germline CDR1 is SGHRS and CDR2 YFSETQ. CDR3 sequence reads: CASSELGETQYF. In DNA form, the CDR3 reads TGCGCCAGCAGCGAATTGGGGGAGACCCAGTACTTC.

This clonotype was detected many times. The rearrangement links TRBV7-9 to TRBJ2-2; D ambiguous. Germline V gene data show CDR1 as SEHNR and CDR2 as FQNEAQ (reference sequence). Between the trimmed V and J ends, which lost 3 bases and 5 bases, there was a span of 19 bases. This CDR3 has 17 residues. CDR3 region: CASSFGSGLLTTGELFF. The CDR3 DNA is TGTGCCAGCAGCTTCGGTTCAGGCCTTCTCACAACCGGGGAGCTGTTTTTT.

This clonotype was picked up many times. The CDR3 sequence: CASSAPGVTNEKLFF. The CDR3 DNA is TGTGCCAGCTCCGCCCCGGGAGTAACTAATGAAAAACTGTTTTTT. The V gene is TRBV12-3 or TRBV12-4, the J gene TRBJ1-4; D gene ambiguous. Deletions cut 8 bases from V and 1 base from J, with 14 bases between. The CDR3 consists of 15 residues.

The chain links TRBV3-1 to TRBJ2-7, with D perhaps TRBD1 or TRBD2 (5 bases each). This CDR3 has 14 residues. CDR1 is LGHDT, CDR2 YNNKEL, per germline (reference sequence). Trimming took off 3 bases at V and 3 bases at J, with 12 bases between the two ends. CDR3: CASSHRDGYYEQYF. In nucleotides, the CDR3 is TGTGCCAGCAGCCACCGGGACGGCTACTACGAGCAGTACTTC.

This clonotype was picked up a small number of times. This rearrangement joins TRBV29-1 to TRBJ2-7; 13 positions agree with TRBD2. V trimming: 5 bases; J trimming: 6 bases; junction bases outside the gene matches: 7. The CDR3 contains 14 residues. Germline V gene lookup returns CDR1 SQVTM and CDR2 ANQGSEA. The CDR3, as DNA: TGCAGCGTTTCTTTACTAGCGGGAGGGGTCGAGCAGTACTTC. Protein: CSVSLLAGGVEQYF.

Only a few counts were recorded for this clonotype. The rearrangement links TRBV20-1 to TRBJ1-5; D gene uncertain. Germline V gene sequence: CDR1 DFQATT, CDR2 SNEGSKA (reference sequence). Trimming took 6 bases from V and 4 from J, leaving 10 bases between them. CDR3 length: 12 amino acids. This chain's CDR3 is CSAEGGNQPQHF. As DNA, the CDR3 is TGCAGTGCCGAGGGTGGAAATCAGCCCCAGCATTTT.

In this sample, this clonotype turned up a few times. The rearrangement joins TRBV6-2 or TRBV6-3 to TRBJ2-1; 12 positions agree with TRBD2. The CDR3 is made up of 15 amino acids. With V trimmed by 2 bases and J by 12 bases, 8 bases remained unmatched. CDR1 is MNHEY, CDR2 SVGEGT, per germline. Here the CDR3 reads CASSYELAGGLGQFF. DNA for the CDR3: TGTGCCAGCAGTTACGAGCTAGCGGGAGGGCTAGGGCAGTTCTTC.

In its sample, this clonotype was seen a few times. This chain connects TRBV10-2 to TRBJ2-7; 10 bases line up with TRBD2. Trimming cost V 8 bases and J 6 bases; bases outside gene matches: 7. The CDR3 is 13 amino acids. Germline V gives CDR1 WSHSY, CDR2 SAAADI. CDR3 DNA sequence: TGCGCCAGCTCTGGAGCGGGAGGGGGCGAGCAGTACTTC. It translates to CASSGAGGGEQYF.

This clonotype was detected only a few times. The chain couples TRBV5-1 to TRBJ1-2; D remains unclear. The CDR3 totals 14 residues. Germline CDR1 and CDR2: SGHRS and YFSETQ. V shed 0 bases and J shed 8 bases, with 14 bases lying between them. CDR3 amino acids: CASSLADPASGYTF. Here the CDR3 DNA reads TGCGCCAGCAGCTTGGCTGACCCGGCAAGCGGCTACACCTTC.